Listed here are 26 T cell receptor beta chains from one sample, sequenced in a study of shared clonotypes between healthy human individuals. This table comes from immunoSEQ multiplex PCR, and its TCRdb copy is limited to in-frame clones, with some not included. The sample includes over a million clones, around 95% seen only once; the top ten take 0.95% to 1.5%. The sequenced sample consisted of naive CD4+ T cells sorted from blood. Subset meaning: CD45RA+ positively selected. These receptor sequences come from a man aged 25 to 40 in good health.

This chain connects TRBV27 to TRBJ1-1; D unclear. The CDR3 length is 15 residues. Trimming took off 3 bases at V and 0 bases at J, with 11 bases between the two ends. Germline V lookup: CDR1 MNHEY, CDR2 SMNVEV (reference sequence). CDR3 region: CASSLFGSMNTEAFF. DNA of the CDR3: TGTGCCAGCAGTTTGTTCGGGTCCATGAACACTGAAGCTTTCTTT.

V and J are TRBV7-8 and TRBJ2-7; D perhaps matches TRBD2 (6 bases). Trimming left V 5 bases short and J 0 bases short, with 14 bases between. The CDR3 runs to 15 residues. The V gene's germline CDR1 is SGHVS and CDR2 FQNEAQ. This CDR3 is CASSLGGFPSYEQYF. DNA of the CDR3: TGTGCCAGCAGCCTTGGAGGGTTCCCCTCCTACGAGCAGTACTTC. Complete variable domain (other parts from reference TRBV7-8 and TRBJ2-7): GAGVSQSPRYKVAKRGQDVALRCDPISGHVSLFWYQQALGQGPEFLTYFQNEAQLDKSGLPSDRFFAERPEGSVSTLKIQRTQQEDSAVYLCASSLGGFPSYEQYFGPGTRLTVT.

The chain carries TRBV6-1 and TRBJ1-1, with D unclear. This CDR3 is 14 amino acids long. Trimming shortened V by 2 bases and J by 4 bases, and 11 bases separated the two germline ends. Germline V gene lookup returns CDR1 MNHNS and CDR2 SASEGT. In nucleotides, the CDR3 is TGTGCCAGCAGTGAATTAGGTCCGGGCACTGAAGCTTTCTTT. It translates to CASSELGPGTEAFF.

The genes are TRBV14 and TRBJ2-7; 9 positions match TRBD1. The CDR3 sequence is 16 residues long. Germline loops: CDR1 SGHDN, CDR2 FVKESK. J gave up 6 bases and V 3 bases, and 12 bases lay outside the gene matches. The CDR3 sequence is CASSHRTGTGYGEQYF. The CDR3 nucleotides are TGTGCCAGCAGCCACCGGACCGGGACAGGGTACGGCGAGCAGTACTTC.

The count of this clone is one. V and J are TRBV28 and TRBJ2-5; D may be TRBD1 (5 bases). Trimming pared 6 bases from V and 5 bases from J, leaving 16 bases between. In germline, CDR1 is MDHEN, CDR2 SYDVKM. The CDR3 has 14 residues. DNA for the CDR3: TGTGCCAGCAGCTATGGGGCCATTCCGGAGACCCAGTACTTC. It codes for CASSYGAIPETQYF. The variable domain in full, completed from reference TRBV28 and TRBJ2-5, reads DVKVTQSSRYLVKRTGEKVFLECVQDMDHENMFWYRQDPGLGLRLIYFSYDVKMKEKGDIPEGYSVSREKKERFSLILESASTNQTSMYLCASSYGAIPETQYFGPGTRLLVL.

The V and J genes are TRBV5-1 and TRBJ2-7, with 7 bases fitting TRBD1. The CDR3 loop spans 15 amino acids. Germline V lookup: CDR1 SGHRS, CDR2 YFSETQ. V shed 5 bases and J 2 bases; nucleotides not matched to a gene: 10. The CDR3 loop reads CASSTAGTATYEQYF. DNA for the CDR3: TGCGCCAGCAGTACGGCAGGGACAGCTACCTACGAGCAGTACTTC.

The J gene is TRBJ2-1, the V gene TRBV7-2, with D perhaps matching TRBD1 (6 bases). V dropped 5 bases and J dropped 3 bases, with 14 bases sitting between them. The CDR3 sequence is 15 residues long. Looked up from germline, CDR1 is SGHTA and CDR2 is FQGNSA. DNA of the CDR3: TGTGCCAGCAGCCTAGTGGGGGCCGTCTACAATGAGCAGTTCTTC. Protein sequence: CASSLVGAVYNEQFF.

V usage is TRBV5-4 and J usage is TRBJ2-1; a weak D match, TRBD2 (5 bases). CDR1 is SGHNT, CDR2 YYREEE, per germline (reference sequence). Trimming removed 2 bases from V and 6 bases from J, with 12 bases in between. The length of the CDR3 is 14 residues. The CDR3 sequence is CASSFVTRANEQFF. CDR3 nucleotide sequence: TGTGCCAGCAGCTTCGTAACTAGGGCCAATGAGCAGTTCTTC.

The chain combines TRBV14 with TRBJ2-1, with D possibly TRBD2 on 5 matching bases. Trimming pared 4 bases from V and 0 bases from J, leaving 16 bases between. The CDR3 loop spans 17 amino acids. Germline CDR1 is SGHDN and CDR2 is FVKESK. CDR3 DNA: TGTGCCAGCAGCCGTCTAGCAGGACGGGGCTCCTACAATGAGCAGTTCTTC. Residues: CASSRLAGRGSYNEQFF.

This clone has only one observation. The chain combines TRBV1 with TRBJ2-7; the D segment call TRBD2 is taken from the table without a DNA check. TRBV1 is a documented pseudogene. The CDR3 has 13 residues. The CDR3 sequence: CTSRTSGAYEQYF. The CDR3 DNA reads TGCACCAGCCGGACTAGCGGGGCCTACGAGCAGTACTTC.

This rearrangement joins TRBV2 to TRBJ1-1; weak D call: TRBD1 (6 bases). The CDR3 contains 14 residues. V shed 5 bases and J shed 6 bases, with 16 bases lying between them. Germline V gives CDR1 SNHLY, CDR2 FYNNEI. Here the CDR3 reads CASSSPGQLAEAFF. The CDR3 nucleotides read TGTGCCAGCAGTTCACCGGGACAACTGGCTGAAGCTTTCTTT.

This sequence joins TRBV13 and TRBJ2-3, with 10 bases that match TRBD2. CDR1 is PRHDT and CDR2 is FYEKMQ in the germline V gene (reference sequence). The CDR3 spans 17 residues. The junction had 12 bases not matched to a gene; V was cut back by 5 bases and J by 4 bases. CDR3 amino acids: CASSTSPGLARPDTQYF. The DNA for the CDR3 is TGTGCCAGCAGCACTTCACCGGGACTAGCGAGGCCAGATACGCAGTATTTT. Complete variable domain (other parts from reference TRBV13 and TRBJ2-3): AAGVIQSPRHLIKEKRETATLKCYPIPRHDTVYWYQQGPGQDPQFLISFYEKMQSDKGSIPDRFSAQQFSDYHSELNMSSLELGDSALYFCASSTSPGLARPDTQYFGPGTRLTVL.

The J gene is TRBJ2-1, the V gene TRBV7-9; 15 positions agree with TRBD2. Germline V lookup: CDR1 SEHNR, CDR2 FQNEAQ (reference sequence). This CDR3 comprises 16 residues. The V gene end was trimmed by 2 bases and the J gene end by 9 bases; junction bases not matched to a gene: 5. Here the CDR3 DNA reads TGTGCCAGCAGCTTACCCCCGGGACTAGCGGGAGGTGAGCAGTTCTTC. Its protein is CASSLPPGLAGGEQFF.

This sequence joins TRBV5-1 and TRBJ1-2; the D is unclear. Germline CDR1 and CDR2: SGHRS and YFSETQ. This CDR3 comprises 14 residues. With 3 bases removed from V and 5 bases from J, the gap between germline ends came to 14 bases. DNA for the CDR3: TGCGCCAGCAGCTCCGAGGGTTTTGTATATGGCTACACCTTC. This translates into CASSSEGFVYGYTF.

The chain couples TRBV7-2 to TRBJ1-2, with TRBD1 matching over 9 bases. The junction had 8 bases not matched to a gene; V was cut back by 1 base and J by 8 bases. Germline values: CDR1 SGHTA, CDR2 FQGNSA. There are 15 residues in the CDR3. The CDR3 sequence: CASSLDRTGVSGYTF. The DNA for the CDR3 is TGTGCCAGCAGCTTAGATCGGACAGGGGTGAGCGGCTACACCTTC.

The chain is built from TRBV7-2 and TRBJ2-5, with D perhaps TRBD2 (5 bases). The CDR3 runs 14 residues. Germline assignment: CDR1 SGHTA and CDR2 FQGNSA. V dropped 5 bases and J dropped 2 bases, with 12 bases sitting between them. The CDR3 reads CASSRPAVQETQYF. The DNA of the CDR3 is TGTGCCAGCAGCCGACCAGCGGTTCAAGAGACCCAGTACTTC.

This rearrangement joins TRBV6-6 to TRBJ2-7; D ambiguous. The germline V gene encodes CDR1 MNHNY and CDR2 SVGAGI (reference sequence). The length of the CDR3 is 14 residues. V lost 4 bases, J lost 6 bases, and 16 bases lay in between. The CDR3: CASSSVDPASEQYF. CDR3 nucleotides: TGTGCCAGCAGTTCCGTGGACCCGGCCAGCGAGCAGTACTTC.

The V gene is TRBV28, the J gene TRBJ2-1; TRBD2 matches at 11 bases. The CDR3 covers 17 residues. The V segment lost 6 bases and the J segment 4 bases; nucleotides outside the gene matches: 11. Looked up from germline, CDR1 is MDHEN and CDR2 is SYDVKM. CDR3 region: CASRFASGRNQYNEQFF. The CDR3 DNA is TGTGCCAGCAGGTTTGCTAGCGGGAGGAACCAATACAATGAGCAGTTCTTC.

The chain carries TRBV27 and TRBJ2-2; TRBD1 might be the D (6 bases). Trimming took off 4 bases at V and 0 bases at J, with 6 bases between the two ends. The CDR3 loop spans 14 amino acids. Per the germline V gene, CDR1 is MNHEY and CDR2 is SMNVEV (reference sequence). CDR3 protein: CASSYRANTGELFF. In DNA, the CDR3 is TGTGCCAGCAGTTACAGGGCGAACACCGGGGAGCTGTTTTTT.

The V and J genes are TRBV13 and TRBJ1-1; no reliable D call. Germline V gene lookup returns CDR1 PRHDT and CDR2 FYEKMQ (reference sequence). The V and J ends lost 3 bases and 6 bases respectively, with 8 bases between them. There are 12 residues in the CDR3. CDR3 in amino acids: CASSFRRPEAFF. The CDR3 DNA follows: TGTGCCAGCAGCTTTAGACGGCCTGAAGCTTTCTTT. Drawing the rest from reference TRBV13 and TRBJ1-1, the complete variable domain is AAGVIQSPRHLIKEKRETATLKCYPIPRHDTVYWYQQGPGQDPQFLISFYEKMQSDKGSIPDRFSAQQFSDYHSELNMSSLELGDSALYFCASSFRRPEAFFGQGTRLTVV.

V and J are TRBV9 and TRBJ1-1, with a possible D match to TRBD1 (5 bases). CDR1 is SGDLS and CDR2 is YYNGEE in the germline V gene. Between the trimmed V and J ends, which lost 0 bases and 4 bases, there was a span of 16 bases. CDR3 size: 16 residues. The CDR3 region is CASSVAEVGPSTEAFF. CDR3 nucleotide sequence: TGTGCCAGCAGCGTAGCTGAGGTGGGGCCCAGCACTGAAGCTTTCTTT. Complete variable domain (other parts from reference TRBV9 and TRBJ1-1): DSGVTQTPKHLITATGQRVTLRCSPRSGDLSVYWYQQSLDQGLQFLIQYYNGEERAKGNILERFSAQQFPDLHSELNLSSLELGDSALYFCASSVAEVGPSTEAFFGQGTRLTVV.

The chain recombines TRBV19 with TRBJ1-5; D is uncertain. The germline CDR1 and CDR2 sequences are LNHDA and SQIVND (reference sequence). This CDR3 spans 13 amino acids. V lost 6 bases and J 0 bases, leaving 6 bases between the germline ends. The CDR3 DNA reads TGTGCCAGTAGCTCATTTAGCAATCAGCCCCAGCATTTT. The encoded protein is CASSSFSNQPQHF.

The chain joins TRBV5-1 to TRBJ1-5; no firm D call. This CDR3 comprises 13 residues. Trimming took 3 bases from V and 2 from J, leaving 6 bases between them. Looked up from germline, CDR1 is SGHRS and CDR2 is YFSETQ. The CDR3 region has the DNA TGCGCCAGCAGCTGGGAGGGCAATCAGCCCCAGCATTTT. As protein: CASSWEGNQPQHF.

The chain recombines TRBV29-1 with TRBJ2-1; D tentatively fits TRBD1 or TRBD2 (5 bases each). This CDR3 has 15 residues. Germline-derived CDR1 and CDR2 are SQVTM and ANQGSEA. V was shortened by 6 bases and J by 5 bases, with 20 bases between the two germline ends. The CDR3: CSVTGRLTHHNEQFF. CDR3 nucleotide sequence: TGCAGCGTGACGGGGCGGCTTACCCACCACAATGAGCAGTTCTTC.

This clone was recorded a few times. CDR3 DNA: TGTGCCAGCAGCGCGCTAAACAGGGGGAAAGCTTTCTTT. It encodes CASSALNRGKAFF. This sequence joins TRBV7-3 and TRBJ1-1; TRBD1 matches at 8 bases. The CDR3 extends over 13 amino acids. The germline V gene has CDR1 SGHTA and CDR2 FQGTGA. After removal of 5 bases from V and 9 bases from J, the junction contained 8 bases not matched to a gene.

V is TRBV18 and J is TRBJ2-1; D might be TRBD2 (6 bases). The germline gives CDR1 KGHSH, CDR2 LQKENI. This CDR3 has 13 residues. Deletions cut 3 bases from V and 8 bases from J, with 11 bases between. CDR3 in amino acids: CASSPTTRYEQFF. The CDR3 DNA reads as TGTGCCAGCTCACCTACGACTAGGTATGAGCAGTTCTTC.